These 24 T cell receptor beta chains originate from one sample sequenced in a study of blood T cell repertoires in COVID-19. Measured with immunoSEQ multiplex PCR; TCRdb has only the in-frame clones, and not every one. Here the sample spans 150,000 to 200,000 clones, 88% being singletons. Specimen: PBMCs or T cells enriched from blood (not recorded which). The receptors here all came from a woman younger than 35 who had recovered from COVID-19.

A note on this clone: The same CDR3 is also encoded by other DNA sequences in this sample. The chain couples TRBV11-2 to TRBJ1-2, with 7 bases fitting TRBD1. Trimming took 1 base from V and 8 from J; bases not matched to a gene: 7. The CDR3 consists of 14 residues. Germline assignment: CDR1 SGHAT and CDR2 FQNNGV. The CDR3 DNA follows: TGTGCCAGCAGCTTAGGACAGGGCTCTTACGGCTACACCTTC. Residues: CASSLGQGSYGYTF.

In its sample, this clone was seen once. For the CDR3, the DNA is TGTGCCAGCAGCCTACAGGGGATGAAGTCTGGAAACACCATATATTTT. Translation: CASSLQGMKSGNTIYF. The chain is built from TRBV9 and TRBJ1-3, with 7 bases matching TRBD1. In germline, CDR1 is SGDLS, CDR2 YYNGEE. The CDR3 sequence is 16 residues long. V lost 4 bases and J lost 1; bases outside the gene matches: 8.

The CDR3 nucleotides read TGTGCCAGCAGCGTAGAACAGGGTTTTATGAACACTGAAGCTTTCTTT. Translated: CASSVEQGFMNTEAFF. V is TRBV9 and J is TRBJ1-1, with TRBD1 as a possible D gene (6 bases). Germline CDR1 is SGDLS and CDR2 is YYNGEE. This CDR3 comprises 16 residues. Trimming removed 0 bases at V and 0 bases at J, with 12 bases between.

The sample holds a few counts of this clone. The V gene is TRBV4-2, the J gene TRBJ1-5; 7 nucleotides agree with TRBD1. V shed 0 bases and J 2 bases; nucleotides not matched to a gene: 10. The CDR3 loop spans 18 amino acids. Germline V gives CDR1 LGHNA, CDR2 YNFKEQ. The CDR3 sequence is CASSQDPAGGMRNQPQHF. The DNA of the CDR3 is TGTGCCAGCAGCCAAGATCCGGCAGGGGGGATGCGCAATCAGCCCCAGCATTTT.

The rearrangement links TRBV19 to TRBJ1-2; D perhaps matches TRBD1 (6 bases). Germline V gives CDR1 LNHDA, CDR2 SQIVND (reference sequence). V shed 3 bases and J shed 6 bases, with 11 bases lying between them. This CDR3 contains 13 residues. CDR3 protein: CASSMNNRDGYTF. CDR3 bases: TGTGCCAGTAGTATGAACAACAGGGATGGCTACACCTTC.

The CDR3 sequence: CASSQLGSGNTIYF. In nucleotides, the CDR3 is TGTGCCAGCAGCCAACTCGGCTCTGGAAACACCATATATTTT. The rearrangement joins TRBV3-1 (or the pseudogene TRBV3-2) to TRBJ1-3; D ambiguous. V lost 2 bases and J 0 bases, leaving 5 bases between the germline ends. The CDR3 consists of 14 residues. CDR1 LGHDT and CDR2 YNNKEL come from the germline V gene (reference sequence).

J is TRBJ1-3 and V is TRBV19, with a tentative D call TRBD1 (6 bases). V was clipped by 3 bases and J by 5 bases, with 17 bases between them. This CDR3 spans 16 amino acids. The germline V gene encodes CDR1 LNHDA and CDR2 SQIVND (reference sequence). In DNA, the CDR3 is TGTGCCAGTAGTATGGTAAACCTGGGGGCACGAAACACCATATATTTT. Translating gives CASSMVNLGARNTIYF.

The chain has TRBV27 and TRBJ2-7; D not resolved. Germline V CDR1 and CDR2: MNHEY, SMNVEV (reference sequence). Trimming removed 5 bases at V and 7 bases at J, with 21 bases between. The length of the CDR3 is 15 residues. CDR3 loop: CASSPDISILQEQYF. The DNA for the CDR3 is TGTGCCAGCAGTCCCGACATCTCCATCCTCCAGGAGCAGTACTTC.

V is TRBV29-1 and J is TRBJ1-1, with unresolved D. The CDR3 loop spans 13 amino acids. Germline-derived CDR1 and CDR2 are SQVTM and ANQGSEA. V lost 1 base to trimming and J lost 3 bases, with 9 bases between them. The DNA of the CDR3 is TGCAGCGTTGAAGGCCCCCGGGACACTGAAGCTTTCTTT. Translated, it gives CSVEGPRDTEAFF.

This clone has a single count. J is TRBJ2-7 and V is TRBV6-6; 8 bases fit TRBD1. J was trimmed by 6 bases and V by 5 bases; bases with no gene match: 21. The CDR3 sequence is 18 residues long. Germline lookup yields CDR1 MNHNY and CDR2 SVGAGI (reference sequence). DNA for the CDR3: TGTGCCAGCAGTCGTATAAGCCCACTACAGGGGGTCGGAGGCGAGCAGTACTTC. Residues: CASSRISPLQGVGGEQYF.

V and J are TRBV6-5 and TRBJ2-1; the match to TRBD2 covers 8 bases. The CDR3 runs 15 residues. Germline V gene lookup returns CDR1 MNHEY and CDR2 SVGAGI. V shed 2 bases, J shed 7 bases, and the junction held 7 bases outside the gene matches. In DNA form, the CDR3 reads TGTGCCAGCAGTTACACCAGCGGGAGTGTGAATGAGCAGTTCTTC. Its protein product is CASSYTSGSVNEQFF.

The gene calls are TRBV25-1 and TRBJ1-2; 7 nucleotides line up with TRBD1. The CDR3 runs 13 residues. Per the germline V gene, CDR1 is MGHDK and CDR2 is SYGVNS. The trim removed 6 bases at V and 11 bases at J, leaving 12 bases unmatched. In nucleotides, the CDR3 is TGTGCCAGCAGCATTACAGGGGTTGAAGTATACACCTTC. It is translated as CASSITGVEVYTF.

A single count supports this clone. The V gene is TRBV6-5, the J gene TRBJ1-5; D ambiguous. The CDR3 has 15 amino acids. The V end lost 2 bases, the J end lost 7 bases, and 15 bases lay between the germline ends. Per the germline V gene, CDR1 is MNHEY and CDR2 is SVGAGI. This chain's CDR3 is CASSYEGDGYQPQHF. DNA of the CDR3: TGTGCCAGCAGTTACGAGGGCGACGGATACCAGCCCCAGCATTTT.

The chain has TRBV28 and TRBJ2-2; D gene unclear. Germline V lookup: CDR1 MDHEN, CDR2 SYDVKM. This CDR3 comprises 13 residues. With 5 bases removed from V and 6 bases from J, the gap between germline ends came to 10 bases. This CDR3 reads CASSALDAGELFF. As DNA, the CDR3 is TGTGCCAGCAGTGCCCTAGACGCCGGGGAGCTGTTTTTT.

The V gene is TRBV19, the J gene TRBJ2-1; possibly TRBD1 for D (5 bases). V lost 5 bases and J lost 3, with 14 bases in between. The CDR3 contains 15 residues. CDR1 and CDR2 (germline): LNHDA, SQIVND (reference sequence). The CDR3 is CASSHPGHDYNEQFF. The CDR3 DNA is TGTGCCAGTAGTCACCCAGGACACGACTACAATGAGCAGTTCTTC.

The chain uses TRBV11-2 and TRBJ1-1; a weak D match, TRBD1 (5 bases). The CDR3 sequence is 12 residues long. In germline, CDR1 is SGHAT, CDR2 FQNNGV. V shed 5 bases and J shed 5 bases, with 9 bases lying between them. CDR3 coding DNA: TGTGCCAGCAGCCTCCGGGGGACTGAAGCTTTCTTT. This codes for CASSLRGTEAFF.

The chain carries TRBV10-1 and TRBJ1-1; a possible D gene is TRBD1 (5 bases). The V end lost 5 bases, the J end lost 4 bases, and 11 bases lay between the germline ends. There are 13 residues in the CDR3. From germline, CDR1 is WNHNN and CDR2 SYGVQD (reference sequence). CDR3: CASSPPGRTEAFF. In DNA form, the CDR3 reads TGCGCCAGCAGTCCTCCAGGGCGCACTGAAGCTTTCTTT.

The V and J genes are TRBV28 and TRBJ1-2; D gene uncertain. The CDR3 loop spans 14 amino acids. With 6 bases removed from V and 4 bases from J, the gap between germline ends came to 15 bases. CDR1 and CDR2 (germline): MDHEN, SYDVKM. The CDR3: CASSRPPSSYGYTF. The CDR3 DNA reads as TGTGCCAGCAGCCGCCCCCCCAGTTCCTATGGCTACACCTTC.

The gene calls are TRBV9 and TRBJ2-2, with D hard to call. The V gene's germline CDR1 is SGDLS and CDR2 YYNGEE. The CDR3 is 15 amino acids. V lost 3 bases and J 2 bases, leaving 11 bases between the germline ends. CDR3 DNA sequence: TGTGCCAGCAGCGGTGGTAGTTTAAACACCGGGGAGCTGTTTTTT. As protein: CASSGGSLNTGELFF.

This chain joins TRBV19 and TRBJ2-1, with 7 bases aligning to TRBD2. The germline V gene has CDR1 LNHDA and CDR2 SQIVND (reference sequence). Losses at the gene ends were 3 bases for V and 8 bases for J; bases not matched to a gene: 1. The CDR3 totals 12 residues. CDR3 coding DNA: TGTGCCAGTAGTATGCGGGAGTATGAGCAGTTCTTC. Translated: CASSMREYEQFF.

The chain combines TRBV29-1 with TRBJ2-1; perhaps TRBD1 as D (5 bases). V was cut by 4 bases and J by 4 bases, with 14 bases left in between. This CDR3 is 14 amino acids long. Per the germline V gene, CDR1 is SQVTM and CDR2 is ANQGSEA. The CDR3 bases are TGCAGCGTTGTAGGCCACCAGGGATACAATGAGCAGTTCTTC. Translated, it gives CSVVGHQGYNEQFF.

The chain has TRBV5-6 and TRBJ1-6; the match to TRBD1 covers 9 bases. CDR3 length: 17 residues. Germline CDR1 reads SGHDT; CDR2 reads YYEEEE. After removal of 4 bases from V and 6 bases from J, the junction contained 11 bases not matched to a gene. CDR3 sequence reads: CASSPTTGTGFNSPLHF. CDR3 bases: TGTGCCAGCAGCCCTACCACCGGGACAGGGTTTAATTCACCCCTCCACTTT.

The gene calls are TRBV7-9 and TRBJ1-1; D is unclear. Deletions cut 9 bases from V and 0 bases from J, with 14 bases between. There are 14 residues in the CDR3. The germline V gene has CDR1 SEHNR and CDR2 FQNEAQ (reference sequence). Here the CDR3 reads CASGGPPMNTEAFF. The CDR3 DNA is TGTGCCAGTGGAGGGCCTCCTATGAACACTGAAGCTTTCTTT.

V is TRBV6-5 and J is TRBJ2-2; D is unclear. CDR1 MNHEY and CDR2 SVGAGI come from the germline V gene. The CDR3 covers 14 residues. Trimming took off 6 bases at V and 2 bases at J, with 10 bases between the two ends. CDR3 amino acids: CASSRDLNTGELFF. Here the CDR3 DNA reads TGTGCCAGCAGCCGAGACTTAAACACCGGGGAGCTGTTTTTT.